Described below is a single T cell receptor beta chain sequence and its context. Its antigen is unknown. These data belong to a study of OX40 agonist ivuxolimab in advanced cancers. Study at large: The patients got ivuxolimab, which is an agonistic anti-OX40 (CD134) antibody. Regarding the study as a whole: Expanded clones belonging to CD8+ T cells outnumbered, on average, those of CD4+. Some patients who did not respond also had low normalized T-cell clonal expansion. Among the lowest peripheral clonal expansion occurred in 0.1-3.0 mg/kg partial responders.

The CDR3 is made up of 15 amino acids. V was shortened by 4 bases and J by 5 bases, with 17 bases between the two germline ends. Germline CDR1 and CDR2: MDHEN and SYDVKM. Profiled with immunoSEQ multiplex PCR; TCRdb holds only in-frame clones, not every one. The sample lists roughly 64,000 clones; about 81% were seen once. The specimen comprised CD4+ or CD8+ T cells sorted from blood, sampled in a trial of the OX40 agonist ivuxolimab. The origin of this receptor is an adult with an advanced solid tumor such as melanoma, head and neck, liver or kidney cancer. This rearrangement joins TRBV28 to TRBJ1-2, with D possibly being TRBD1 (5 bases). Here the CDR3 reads CASSYPAGIGYGYTF. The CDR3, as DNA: TGTGCCAGCAGTTACCCCGCAGGGATCGGGTATGGCTACACCTTC.